Sequencing of this TCR beta chain was carried out in a study of T cells in Graves' hyperthyroidism and ophthalmopathy. Broader study findings: Blood samples included most of the expanded thyroid clonotypes exceeding 0.001. Ophthalmopathy cases were set apart from stable hyperthyroidism by a 13 V-J model.

This clonotype appeared many times. Its antigen is unidentified. What was amplified from RNA transcripts were TCR beta CDR3 regions. HTBI primers were used for first-round RT-PCR of the TCR CDR3. Each CDR3 protein gets one entry after TCRdb re-called the multiplex PCR reads with MiXCR. The table has about 700,000 distinct CDR3 sequences, 45% seen once; the top ten hold more than 7%. The CDR3 covers 11 residues. The V end was cut by 5 bases, the J end by 7 bases, with 11 bases between. In germline, CDR1 is DFQATT, CDR2 SNEGSKA (reference sequence). The specimen sequenced was peripheral blood or thyroid tissue (not recorded which). The chain uses TRBV20-1 and TRBJ1-2; D ambiguous. The source is an adult man with Graves' disease, either hyperthyroidism or ophthalmopathy (not recorded which). The CDR3 sequence is CSAAEGSGYTF. In nucleotides, the CDR3 is TGCAGTGCTGCCGAGGGTTCTGGCTACACCTTC.